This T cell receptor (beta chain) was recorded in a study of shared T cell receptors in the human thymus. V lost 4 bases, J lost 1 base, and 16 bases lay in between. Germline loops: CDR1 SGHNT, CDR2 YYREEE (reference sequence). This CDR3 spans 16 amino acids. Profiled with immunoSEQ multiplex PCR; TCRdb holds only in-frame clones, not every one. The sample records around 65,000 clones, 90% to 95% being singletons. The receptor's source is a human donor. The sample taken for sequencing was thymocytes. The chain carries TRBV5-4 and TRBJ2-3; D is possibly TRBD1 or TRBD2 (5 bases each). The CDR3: CASSPRGPAGTDTQYF. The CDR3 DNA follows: TGTGCCAGCAGCCCCCGGGGACCTGCTGGCACAGATACGCAGTATTTT. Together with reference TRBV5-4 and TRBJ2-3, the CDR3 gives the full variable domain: ETGVTQSPTHLIKTRGQQVTLRCSSQSGHNTVSWYQQALGQGPQFIFQYYREEENGRGNFPPRFSGLQFPNYSSELNVNALELDDSALYLCASSPRGPAGTDTQYFGPGTRLTVL.